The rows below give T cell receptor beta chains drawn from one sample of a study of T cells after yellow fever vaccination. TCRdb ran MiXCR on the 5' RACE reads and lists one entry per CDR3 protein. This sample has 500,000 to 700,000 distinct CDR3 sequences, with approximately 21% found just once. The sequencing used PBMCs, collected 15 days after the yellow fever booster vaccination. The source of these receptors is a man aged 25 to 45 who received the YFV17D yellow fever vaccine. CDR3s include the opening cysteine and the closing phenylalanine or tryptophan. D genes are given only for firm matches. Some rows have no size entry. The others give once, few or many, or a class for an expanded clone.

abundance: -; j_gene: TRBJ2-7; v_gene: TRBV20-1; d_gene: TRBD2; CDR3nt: TGCAGTGCTAGAGATGGAAGCGGGATCGGCTACGAGCAGTACTTC; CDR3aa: CSARDGSGIGYEQYF
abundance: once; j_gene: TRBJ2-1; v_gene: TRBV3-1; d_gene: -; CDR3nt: TGTGCCAGCAGGCTGGGGGGCTACAATGAGCAGTTCTTC; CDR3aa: CASRLGGYNEQFF
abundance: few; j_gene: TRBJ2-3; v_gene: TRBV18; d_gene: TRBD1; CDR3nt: TGTGCCAGCTCACGACAGGGCTGGCTGACAGATACCCAGTATTTT; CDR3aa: CASSRQGWLTDTQYF
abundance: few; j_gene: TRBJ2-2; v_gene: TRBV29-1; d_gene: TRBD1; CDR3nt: TGCAGCGGAAGACAGGGGAACACCGGGGAGCTGTTTTTT; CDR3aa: CSGRQGNTGELFF
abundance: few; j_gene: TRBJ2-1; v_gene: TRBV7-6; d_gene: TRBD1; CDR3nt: TGTGCCAGCAGCTTACAAACCCTCGACCGACAGGGTCGCAATGAGCAGTTCTTC; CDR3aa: CASSLQTLDRQGRNEQFF
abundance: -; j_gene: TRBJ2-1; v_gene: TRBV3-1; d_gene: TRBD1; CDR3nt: TGTGCCACCTTTCCTTTTGGACAGGGGGCTTACAATGAGCAGTTCTTC; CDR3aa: CATFPFGQGAYNEQFF
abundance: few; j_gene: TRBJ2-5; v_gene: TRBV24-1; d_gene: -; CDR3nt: TGTGCCACCAGTGATGCCACCGCGGAGACCCAGTACTTC; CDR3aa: CATSDATAETQYF
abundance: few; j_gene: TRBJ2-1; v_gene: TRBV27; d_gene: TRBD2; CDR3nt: TGTGCCAGCAGTCCCCCCCGTGGGGCTAGCGGGAGGGACAGTGAGCAGTTCTTC; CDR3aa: CASSPPRGASGRDSEQFF
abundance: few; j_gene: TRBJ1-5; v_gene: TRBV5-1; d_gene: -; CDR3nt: TGCGCCAGCAGCTTGCCAGGGGAGGGCAATCAGCCCCAGCATTTT; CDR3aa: CASSLPGEGNQPQHF
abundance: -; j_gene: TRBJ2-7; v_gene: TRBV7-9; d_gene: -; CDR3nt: TGTGCCAGCAGCTTATGGGCCAGGGGCGACGAGCAGTACTTC; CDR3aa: CASSLWARGDEQYF
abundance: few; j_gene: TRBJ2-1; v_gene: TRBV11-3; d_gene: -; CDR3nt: TGTGCCAGCAGCTTAGTGTTGACTAACGATGAGCAGTTCTTC; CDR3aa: CASSLVLTNDEQFF
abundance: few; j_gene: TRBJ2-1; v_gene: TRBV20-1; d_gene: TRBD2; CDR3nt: TGCAGCGCGGGACTAGCGGGAGGGGCCCGAGGGCAGTTCTTC; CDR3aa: CSAGLAGGARGQFF
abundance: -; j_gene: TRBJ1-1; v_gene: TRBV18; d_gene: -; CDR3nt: TGTGCCAGCTCCCCAAGGGCAGACGAAGCTTTCTTT; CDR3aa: CASSPRADEAFF
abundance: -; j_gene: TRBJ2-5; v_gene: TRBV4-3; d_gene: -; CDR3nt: TGCGCCAGCAGCCAAGATCTTAAGGGTTTGGAGACCCAGTACTTC; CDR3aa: CASSQDLKGLETQYF
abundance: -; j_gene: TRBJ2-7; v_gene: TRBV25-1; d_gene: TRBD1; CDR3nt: TGTGCCAGCAGTGAAACACAGGGGGTCGAGCAGTACTTC; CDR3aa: CASSETQGVEQYF
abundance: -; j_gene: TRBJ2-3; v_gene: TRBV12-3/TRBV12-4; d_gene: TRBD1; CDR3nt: TGTGCCAGCAGTTCGACAGGGGTAACAGATACGCAGTATTTT; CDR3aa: CASSSTGVTDTQYF
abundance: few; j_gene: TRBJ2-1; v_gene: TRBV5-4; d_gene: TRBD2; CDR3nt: TGTGCCAGCAGCCCTAGCGGGTCGGTGGGTTACAATGAGCAGTTCTTC; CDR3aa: CASSPSGSVGYNEQFF
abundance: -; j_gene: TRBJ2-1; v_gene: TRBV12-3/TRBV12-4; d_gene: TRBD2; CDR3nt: TGTGCCAGCAGGATACGGACTAGCGGGGACAATGAGCAGTTCTTC; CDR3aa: CASRIRTSGDNEQFF
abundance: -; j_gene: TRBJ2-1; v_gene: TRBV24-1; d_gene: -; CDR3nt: TGTGCCACCAGTGATTCGCTAATGGCTGAGCAGTTCTTC; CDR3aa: CATSDSLMAEQFF
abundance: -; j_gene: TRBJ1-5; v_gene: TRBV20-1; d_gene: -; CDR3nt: TGCAGTGCTAGAAGACAGGACAATCAGCCCCAGCATTTT; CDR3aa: CSARRQDNQPQHF
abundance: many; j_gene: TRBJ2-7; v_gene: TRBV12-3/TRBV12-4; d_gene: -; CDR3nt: TGTGCCAGCAGTCAACAGGGTCCCTACGAGCAGTACTTC; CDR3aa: CASSQQGPYEQYF
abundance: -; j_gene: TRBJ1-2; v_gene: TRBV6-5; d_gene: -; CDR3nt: TGTGCCAGCAGGACCAGGGTGGATGGCTACACCTTC; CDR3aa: CASRTRVDGYTF
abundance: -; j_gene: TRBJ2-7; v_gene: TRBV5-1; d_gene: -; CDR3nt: TGCGCCAGCAGCGAGAGCTCAACCTACGAGCAGTACTTC; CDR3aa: CASSESSTYEQYF
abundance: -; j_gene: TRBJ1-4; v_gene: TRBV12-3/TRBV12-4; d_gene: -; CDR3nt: TGTGCCAGCAGGCCTGACACGCGGTTAGTTCGTGAAAAACTGTTTTTT; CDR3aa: CASRPDTRLVREKLFF
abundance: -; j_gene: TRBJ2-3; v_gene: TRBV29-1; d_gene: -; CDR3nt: TGCAGCGTTCGCCCGAACACGTTACGCACAGATACGCAGTATTTT; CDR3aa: CSVRPNTLRTDTQYF
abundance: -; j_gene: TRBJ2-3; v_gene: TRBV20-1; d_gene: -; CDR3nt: TGCAGTGCTAGCGCCACTACAGGGTCAGATACGCAGTATTTT; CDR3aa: CSASATTGSDTQYF